The 19 T cell receptor beta chains below come from one sample, sequenced in a study of Tregs in tolerant kidney transplant recipients. The nonmyeloablative bone marrow transplants came from related graft donors, with transient mixed chimerism. The assay was immunoSEQ multiplex PCR, and TCRdb's table has in-frame clones only and misses some. The sample has around 33,000 clones. The source was CD4+ T cells from blood (PBMCs), collected 24 months after the transplant. The receptors were sampled from a human patient who received a combined kidney and bone marrow transplant. Some T cells here may be from the graft donor.

Turning to this clone: The read halts 3 residues ahead of the CDR3 end, with the missing end drawn from the germline J gene. The V and J genes are TRBV20-1 and TRBJ2-5; the match to TRBD2 covers 11 bases. Germline lookup yields CDR1 DFQATT and CDR2 SNEGSKA (reference sequence). Losses at the gene ends were 6 bases for V and 1 base for J; bases not matched to a gene: 16. The CDR3 totals 18 residues. The chain's CDR3 is CSATRGLAEKWSQETQYF. CDR3 DNA, as far as it was read: TGCAGTGCCACCCGGGGACTAGCGGAGAAGTGGAGCCAAGAGACC.

Notes on this clone: The sequenced fragment ends 3 residues before the CDR3 boundary, so the rest is inferred from the germline J gene. V is TRBV11-2 and J is TRBJ1-2, with D tentatively TRBD1 (6 bases). The CDR3 length is 15 residues. The V end lost 1 base, the J end lost 4 bases, and 13 bases lay between the germline ends. The germline V gene encodes CDR1 SGHAT and CDR2 FQNNGV. CDR3: CASSLGPTGSYGYTF. The DNA read from the CDR3 is TGTGCCAGCAGCTTAGGGCCTACAGGGAGCTATGGC.

Its frequency marks this clone as medium-sized. The CDR3 is cut off 3 residues early in the read; its end comes from the germline J gene. The chain carries TRBV29-1 and TRBJ2-1; D perhaps matches TRBD2 (5 bases). CDR1 is SQVTM and CDR2 is ANQGSEA in the germline V gene. The CDR3 covers 12 residues. Trimming removed 5 bases at V and 5 bases at J, with 10 bases between. The CDR3 region is CSVTRGNNEQFF. The sequenced CDR3 bases are TGCAGCGTTACACGGGGTAACAATGAG.

To note about this clone: The read finishes 3 residues shy of the CDR3 end, and the germline J gene is used to complete it. The chain carries TRBV5-1 and TRBJ2-3; TRBD1 aligns across 9 bases. CDR1 and CDR2 from the germline V gene are SGHRS and YFSETQ. Trimming cost V 4 bases and J 4 bases; bases outside gene matches: 7. The CDR3 has 15 residues. CDR3 sequence: CASSLGQGLADTQYF. The sequenced part of the CDR3 DNA is TGCGCCAGCAGCCTGGGACAGGGACTGGCAGATACG.

Note on this clone: The CDR3 end lies 3 residues beyond the end of the read and is filled in from the germline J gene. V is TRBV5-1 and J is TRBJ1-6, with D hard to call. This CDR3 spans 15 amino acids. The V gene lost 1 base and the J gene lost 7 bases, with 12 bases spanning the gap. Per germline, CDR1 SGHRS and CDR2 YFSETQ. The sequenced CDR3 bases are TGCGCCAGCAGCTTGAGCGGGTTCCAAAATTCACCC. Translation: CASSLSGFQNSP. The CDR3, in full, reads CASSLSGFQNSPLHF.

Turning to this clone: The CDR3 end lies 3 residues beyond the end of the read and is filled in from the germline J gene. This chain links TRBV20-1 with TRBJ2-3; 9 bases map to TRBD2. The CDR3 loop spans 13 amino acids. The V and J ends lost 4 bases and 2 bases, in that order; junction bases with no gene match: 1. From germline, CDR1 is DFQATT and CDR2 SNEGSKA (reference sequence). The CDR3 region is CSAKREATDTQYF. The sequenced CDR3 bases are TGCAGTGCTAAGCGGGAGGCCACAGATACG.

A note on this clone: The read falls 3 residues short of the CDR3 end, and the missing part is taken from the germline J gene. This rearrangement joins TRBV4-1 to TRBJ2-2; D possibly corresponds to TRBD1 (6 bases). Germline V gene data show CDR1 as MGHRA and CDR2 as YSYEKL. With 1 base removed from V and 1 base from J, the gap between germline ends came to 7 bases. CDR3 length equals 15 residues. CDR3 DNA, as far as it was read: TGCGCCAGCAGCCAAGCCAGGGGGAACACCGGGGAG. This sequence encodes CASSQARGNTGE. The complete CDR3 sequence is CASSQARGNTGELFF.

Details on this clone: The CDR3 extends 3 residues past the end of the read, so its final part is completed from the germline J gene. This sequence joins TRBV5-1 and TRBJ2-7; TRBD2 agrees at 13 bases. Germline V gene lookup returns CDR1 SGHRS and CDR2 YFSETQ. The CDR3 spans 14 residues. V trimming: 5 bases; J trimming: 4 bases; junction bases outside the gene matches: 3. The CDR3 sequence: CASRPTSGRYEQYF. CDR3 DNA, as far as it was read: TGCGCCAGCAGACCGACTAGCGGGAGGTACGAG.

Remarks on this clone: The CDR3 extends 3 residues past the end of the read, so its final part is completed from the germline J gene. The gene calls are TRBV19 and TRBJ2-2; TRBD2 matches 10 bases. Germline CDR1 LNHDA, CDR2 SQIVND (reference sequence). CDR3 length equals 14 residues. V was clipped by 5 bases and J by 6 bases; unmatched bases: 3. The CDR3 protein is CASSASGSSGELFF. The covered CDR3 bases are TGTGCCAGTAGTGCTAGCGGGAGCTCCGGGGAG.

Of note for this clone: The read ends 3 residues early relative to the CDR3; the germline J gene fills the gap. The gene calls are TRBV20-1 and TRBJ2-3; 15 positions agree with TRBD2. Germline values: CDR1 DFQATT, CDR2 SNEGSKA (reference sequence). The CDR3 consists of 17 residues. Unmatched junction bases numbered 8, after V lost 3 bases and J lost 4 bases. CDR3 bases read: TGCAGTGCTAGGGCCGGACTAGCGGGAGGGGCGGCAGATACG. This encodes CSARAGLAGGAADT. The whole CDR3 is CSARAGLAGGAADTQYF.

To note about this clone: The read terminates 3 residues ahead of where the CDR3 ends, so the germline J gene completes it. The genes are TRBV7-6 and TRBJ2-2, with D possibly being TRBD2 (6 bases). Germline V gene lookup returns CDR1 SGHVS and CDR2 FNYEAQ. The CDR3 is 16 residues long. V lost 5 bases, J lost 0 bases, and 13 bases lay in between. The CDR3 loop reads CASSLRGGTNTGELFF. CDR3 bases read: TGTGCCAGCAGCCTGCGGGGCGGTACGAACACCGGGGAG.

About this clone: Read data end 3 residues before the CDR3 end; the end is taken from the germline J gene. The chain uses TRBV29-1 and TRBJ1-3; D is perhaps TRBD1 (5 bases). Germline CDR1 reads SQVTM; CDR2 reads ANQGSEA. CDR3 length equals 12 residues. V lost 4 bases to trimming and J lost 2 bases, with 6 bases between them. This CDR3 reads CSVGGAGNTIYF. The part of the CDR3 DNA that was read is TGCAGCGTTGGGGGGGCTGGAAACACC.

Incomplete CDR3 DNA: TGTGCCAGCAGCTTGCCGGGTTACGAG. The encoded protein is CASSLPGYE. The complete CDR3 reads CASSLPGYEQYF. The chain combines TRBV5-6 with TRBJ2-7; D is unresolved. The CDR3 extends 3 residues past the end of the read, so its final part is completed from the germline J gene. V was pared by 1 base and J by 4 bases, with 6 bases between. CDR1 and CDR2 (germline): SGHDT, YYEEEE. This CDR3 is 12 amino acids long. Full variable domain (outside the CDR3, taken from reference TRBV5-6 and TRBJ2-7): DAGVTQSPTHLIKTRGQQVTLRCSPKSGHDTVSWYQQALGQGPQFIFQYYEEEERQRGNFPDRFSGHQFPNYSSELNVNALLLGDSALYLCASSLPGYEQYFGPGTRLTVT.

This CDR3 reads CASSLKLTSRDTGELFF. Incomplete CDR3 DNA: TGTGCCAGCAGCTTAAAATTAACTAGCAGAGACACCGGGGAG. This chain uses TRBV7-8 with TRBJ2-2; possibly TRBD2 for D (6 bases). From the germline J gene comes the end of the CDR3, since the read stops 3 residues before it. V was trimmed by 2 bases and J by 3 bases, leaving 16 bases between them. The length of the CDR3 is 17 residues. CDR1 and CDR2 (germline): SGHVS, FQNEAQ.

Here the CDR3 reads CASSFGTAGGYEQYF. The sequenced part of the CDR3 DNA is TGTGCCAGCAGCTTCGGGACGGCTGGGGGGTACGAG. The chain uses TRBV11-1 and TRBJ2-7; tentative D call: TRBD2 (6 bases). The read stops 3 residues short of the end of the CDR3; the missing end is completed from the germline J gene. CDR3 length equals 15 residues. V was trimmed by 3 bases and J by 4 bases, leaving 16 bases between them. Germline assignment: CDR1 SGHAT and CDR2 FQDESV (reference sequence).

Regarding this clone: The read ends 3 residues before the CDR3 terminus; that terminus is restored from the germline J gene. V usage is TRBV29-1 and J usage is TRBJ1-1; the match to TRBD1 covers 7 bases. J was trimmed by 3 bases and V by 4 bases; bases with no gene match: 5. Germline CDR1 and CDR2: SQVTM and ANQGSEA. This CDR3 comprises 13 residues. Here the CDR3 reads CSVGQGGYTEAFF. The DNA read from the CDR3 is TGCAGCGTTGGACAGGGAGGGTACACTGAA.

A word on this clone: The read finishes 3 residues shy of the CDR3 end, and the germline J gene is used to complete it. V and J are TRBV7-2 and TRBJ1-2; TRBD1 is a possible D gene (5 bases). Germline-derived CDR1 and CDR2 are SGHTA and FQGNSA. This CDR3 has 13 residues. CDR3 DNA, as far as it was read: TGTGCCAGCAGCGTCGCGGGGGACGGGGGC. It yields the protein CASSVAGDGG. The whole CDR3 region reads CASSVAGDGGYTF.

With regard to this clone: The read ends 3 residues before the CDR3 terminus; that terminus is restored from the germline J gene. The genes are TRBV19 and TRBJ1-5, with a weak D call TRBD1 (6 bases). The CDR3 covers 12 residues. Germline V gene data show CDR1 as LNHDA and CDR2 as SQIVND (reference sequence). V was shortened by 6 bases and J by 7 bases, with 10 bases between the two germline ends. CDR3: CASSRQAQPQHF. The covered CDR3 bases are TGTGCCAGTAGCCGACAGGCCCAGCCC.

On this clone: The read ends 3 residues early relative to the CDR3; the germline J gene fills the gap. This chain links TRBV5-1 with TRBJ1-1; 7 positions match TRBD1. After removal of 4 bases from V and 5 bases from J, the junction contained 8 bases not matched to a gene. Germline assignment: CDR1 SGHRS and CDR2 YFSETQ. The CDR3 covers 14 residues. The sequenced part of the CDR3 DNA is TGCGCCAGCAGCAAAGGGGGCCTGGGGACTGAA. Translating gives CASSKGGLGTE. The full CDR3 reads CASSKGGLGTEAFF.